One sample yielded the 31 T cell receptor beta chains listed below, sequenced in a study of T cell responses to AZD1222 COVID-19 vaccine. The table came from immunoSEQ multiplex PCR; TCRdb's copy has only in-frame clones and leaves some out. The sample lists 120,000 or so clones, about nine tenths occurring once. The sample was peripheral blood, taken on day 0 of AZD1222 vaccination. The receptors stem from an adult in good health.

The chain couples TRBV19 to TRBJ1-5; TRBD1 matches at 7 bases. V shed 4 bases, J shed 6 bases, and the junction held 12 bases outside the gene matches. Per the germline V gene, CDR1 is LNHDA and CDR2 is SQIVND (reference sequence). The CDR3 is 16 amino acids. The CDR3 DNA reads TGTGCCAGTAGTACTCGAAGACAGGGCGGCAGTCAGCCCCAGCATTTT. Protein product: CASSTRRQGGSQPQHF.

CDR3 region: CASKGSAQLNTEAFF. CDR3 nucleotides: TGTGCCAGCAAAGGCTCAGCCCAGTTGAACACTGAAGCTTTCTTT. This chain connects TRBV25-1 to TRBJ1-1; D unresolved. There are 15 residues in the CDR3. In germline, CDR1 is MGHDK, CDR2 SYGVNS. V was clipped by 7 bases and J by 0 bases, with 15 bases between them. The full variable domain, completed using reference TRBV25-1 and TRBJ1-1, is EADIYQTPRYLVIGTGKKITLECSQTMGHDKMYWYQQDPGMELHLIHYSYGVNSTEKGDLSSESTVSRIRTEHFPLTLESARPSHTSQYLCASKGSAQLNTEAFFGQGTRLTVV.

About this clone itself: The same CDR3 arises from other DNA sequences in this sample as well. The V call is TRBV24-1, the J call TRBJ1-2; D gene unclear. V lost 4 bases and J lost 3, with 11 bases in between. Per the germline V gene, CDR1 is KGHDR and CDR2 is SFDVKD. CDR3 length: 14 residues. Here the CDR3 DNA reads TGTGCCACCAGTGACCCATCCCGAGACTATGGCTACACCTTC. Translating gives CATSDPSRDYGYTF.

The chain couples TRBV14 to TRBJ2-7; D may be TRBD1 (6 bases). The germline V gene encodes CDR1 SGHDN and CDR2 FVKESK. This CDR3 has 15 residues. V lost 2 bases to trimming and J lost 3 bases, with 14 bases between them. The CDR3 DNA reads as TGTGCCAGCAGCCAACTTTCCAGGGGCTACTACGAGCAGTACTTC. This codes for CASSQLSRGYYEQYF.

This chain uses TRBV7-2 with TRBJ1-1; 8 nucleotides agree with TRBD1. Germline V CDR1 and CDR2: SGHTA, FQGNSA. The CDR3 sequence is 14 residues long. Unmatched junction bases numbered 8, after V lost 5 bases and J lost 6 bases. CDR3 bases: TGTGCCAGCAGCCCAGGGGGCTTTGGGGCTGAAGCTTTCTTT. This sequence encodes CASSPGGFGAEAFF.

As to this clone: This CDR3 is also generated by other DNA sequences in the sample. The chain is built from TRBV4-1 and TRBJ1-2; the D is unclear. The CDR3 runs 15 residues. CDR1 and CDR2 (germline): MGHRA, YSYEKL. V gave up 0 bases and J gave up 5 bases, with 13 bases separating them. The CDR3 bases are TGCGCCAGCAGCCAAGATCAAGCAGGCGTATATGGCTACACCTTC. Its translation is CASSQDQAGVYGYTF.

The chain uses TRBV29-1 and TRBJ1-1, with unresolved D. The V end lost 7 bases, the J end lost 0 bases, and 6 bases lay between the germline ends. Germline CDR1 is SQVTM and CDR2 is ANQGSEA. The CDR3 contains 11 residues. CDR3 loop: CSGVMNTEAFF. The CDR3 DNA reads TGCAGCGGGGTGATGAACACTGAAGCTTTCTTT.

V usage is TRBV2 and J usage is TRBJ2-1, with D uncertain. Per germline, CDR1 SNHLY and CDR2 FYNNEI. Trimming shortened V by 1 base and J by 9 bases, and 10 bases separated the two germline ends. This CDR3 comprises 13 residues. The CDR3 spells CASSEGLALEQFF. Here the CDR3 DNA reads TGTGCCAGCAGTGAAGGTTTGGCCCTTGAGCAGTTCTTC.

The chain has TRBV5-5 and TRBJ2-7, with 9 bases lining up with TRBD2. The CDR3 runs to 17 residues. Germline lookup yields CDR1 SGHKS and CDR2 YYEKEE (reference sequence). V dropped 2 bases and J dropped 2; count of bases not matched to a gene: 11. The CDR3 coding sequence is TGTGCCAGCAGCTTAAGTTTCGCGGGAGGGCCGGCCTACGAGCAGTACTTC. The encoded protein is CASSLSFAGGPAYEQYF.

V is TRBV4-1 and J is TRBJ1-6; D gene unclear. The CDR3 has 13 residues. Germline-derived CDR1 and CDR2 are MGHRA and YSYEKL. V shed 6 bases and J shed 7 bases, with 10 bases lying between them. The CDR3 loop is CASSLRENSPLHF. The CDR3 DNA sequence: TGCGCCAGCAGTCTCCGGGAGAATTCACCCCTCCACTTT.

V is TRBV5-4 and J is TRBJ2-1; D assignment may be TRBD1 or TRBD2 (5 bases each). Between the trimmed V and J ends, which lost 4 bases and 5 bases, there was a span of 16 bases. Germline V gene data show CDR1 as SGHNT and CDR2 as YYREEE (reference sequence). The CDR3 totals 15 residues. CDR3 amino acids: CASSPSEGIDNEQFF. The CDR3 DNA follows: TGTGCCAGCAGCCCAAGCGAGGGGATCGACAATGAGCAGTTCTTC.

V gene TRBV5-1 combines with J gene TRBJ2-7; D remains ambiguous. Germline CDR1 and CDR2: SGHRS and YFSETQ. CDR3 length: 13 amino acids. V gave up 0 bases and J gave up 2 bases, with 6 bases separating them. DNA of the CDR3: TGCGCCAGCAGCTTGGACCTGGCCTACGAGCAGTACTTC. Translated, it gives CASSLDLAYEQYF.

The J gene is TRBJ2-3, the V gene TRBV7-9, with TRBD2 matching 9 bases. The CDR3 length is 15 residues. CDR1 and CDR2 from the germline V gene are SEHNR and FQNEAQ (reference sequence). The V and J ends lost 1 base and 4 bases, in that order; junction bases with no gene match: 3. Written as DNA, the CDR3 is TGTGCCAGCAGCTTAGTTGCGGGAGGGGCAGATACGCAGTATTTT. Its protein is CASSLVAGGADTQYF.

The CDR3 nucleotides are TGTGCCAGCAGCCCCCGGGACAGGGGTTTCGGGGAATCCGAGCAGTACTTC. Its translation is CASSPRDRGFGESEQYF. This chain connects TRBV3-1 (or the pseudogene TRBV3-2) to TRBJ2-7; TRBD1 matches at 10 bases. V lost 4 bases, J lost 6 bases, and 15 bases stayed unmatched. CDR1 is LGHDT and CDR2 is YNNKEL in the germline V gene (reference sequence). The CDR3 is 17 amino acids.

The chain employs TRBV30 and TRBJ2-1; no firm D call. This CDR3 spans 11 amino acids. V lost 2 bases, J lost 7 bases, and 6 bases lay in between. Looked up from germline, CDR1 is GTSNPN and CDR2 is SVGIG (reference sequence). CDR3 nucleotide sequence: TGTGCCTGGAGTAGTGGGAATGAGCAGTTCTTC. Translating gives CAWSSGNEQFF. Supplemented by reference TRBV30 and TRBJ2-1, the full variable domain reads SQTIHQWPATLVQPVGSPLSLECTVEGTSNPNLYWYRQAAGRGLQLLFYSVGIGQISSEVPQNLSASRPQDRQFILSSKKLLLSDSGFYLCAWSSGNEQFFGPGTRLTVL.

This chain connects TRBV3-1 (or the pseudogene TRBV3-2) to TRBJ2-3; TRBD2 aligns across 7 bases. The CDR3 length is 16 residues. Trimming cost V 4 bases and J 5 bases; bases outside gene matches: 12. The germline CDR1 and CDR2 sequences are LGHDT and YNNKEL (reference sequence). Here the CDR3 reads CASSPLVGREKDTQYF. The CDR3 bases are TGTGCCAGCAGCCCGTTGGTAGGGAGGGAGAAAGATACGCAGTATTTT.

The chain combines TRBV30 with TRBJ1-1; 7 positions agree with TRBD1. The CDR3 has 13 residues. Germline CDR1 is GTSNPN and CDR2 is SVGIG (reference sequence). J gave up 1 base and V 4 bases, and 3 bases lay outside the gene matches. CDR3 amino acids: CAWKRGQNTEAFF. Written as DNA, the CDR3 is TGTGCCTGGAAAAGGGGGCAGAACACTGAAGCTTTCTTT.

The rearrangement uses TRBV5-1 and TRBJ1-2, with D possibly TRBD1 on 5 matching bases. Germline CDR1 is SGHRS and CDR2 is YFSETQ. V shed 2 bases and J shed 6 bases, with 17 bases lying between them. CDR3 size: 15 residues. This CDR3 is CASSFIQGRVDGYTF. CDR3 coding DNA: TGCGCCAGCAGCTTCATTCAGGGTAGGGTGGATGGCTACACCTTC.

V usage is TRBV4-1 and J usage is TRBJ1-2; D unclear. There are 13 residues in the CDR3. V was clipped by 4 bases and J by 5 bases, with 11 bases between them. Germline V gene lookup returns CDR1 MGHRA and CDR2 YSYEKL. The CDR3 spells CASSPDGKYGYTF. The CDR3 bases are TGCGCCAGCAGCCCGGACGGAAAATATGGCTACACCTTC.

The chain is built from TRBV18 and TRBJ2-3; D is unclear. CDR3 length: 13 residues. The germline gives CDR1 KGHSH, CDR2 LQKENI. Trimming pared 4 bases from V and 4 bases from J, leaving 9 bases between. The CDR3 DNA sequence: TGTGCCAGCTCACTCCGCCGGGCAGATACGCAGTATTTT. It yields the protein CASSLRRADTQYF.

This clone was seen only once. The J gene is TRBJ2-3, the V gene TRBV5-1, with 11 bases identical to TRBD2. There are 15 residues in the CDR3. Germline V lookup: CDR1 SGHRS, CDR2 YFSETQ. The V segment lost 4 bases and the J segment 6 bases; nucleotides outside the gene matches: 7. CDR3 residues: CASSGPLAGADTQYF. The CDR3 DNA reads TGCGCCAGCAGCGGACCACTAGCGGGGGCGGATACGCAGTATTTT.

V usage is TRBV30 and J usage is TRBJ1-3; D is uncertain. Germline V CDR1 and CDR2: GTSNPN, SVGIG (reference sequence). V was trimmed by 3 bases and J by 1 base, leaving 19 bases between them. This CDR3 contains 17 residues. The CDR3 spells CAWSPSVKGSSGNTIYF. Here the CDR3 DNA reads TGTGCCTGGAGCCCTTCTGTAAAGGGCTCGTCTGGAAACACCATATATTTT. The variable domain in full, completed from reference TRBV30 and TRBJ1-3, reads SQTIHQWPATLVQPVGSPLSLECTVEGTSNPNLYWYRQAAGRGLQLLFYSVGIGQISSEVPQNLSASRPQDRQFILSSKKLLLSDSGFYLCAWSPSVKGSSGNTIYFGEGSWLTVV.

V usage is TRBV12-3 or TRBV12-4 and J usage is TRBJ1-1; D not certain. The CDR3 contains 13 residues. V lost 5 bases and J 7 bases, leaving 14 bases between the germline ends. CDR3 nucleotides: TGTGCCAGCAGTCCCGGAAACGGGATTGAAGCTTTCTTT. Translation gives CASSPGNGIEAFF.

The CDR3 sequence is CACTPRQVVGPLHF. CDR3 in DNA: TGTGCCTGCACACCGCGACAGGTCGTGGGGCCCCTCCACTTT. This chain connects TRBV30 to TRBJ1-6; D is perhaps TRBD1 (6 bases). Germline V gene lookup returns CDR1 GTSNPN and CDR2 SVGIG (reference sequence). This CDR3 is built from 14 residues. Trimming took off 6 bases at V and 13 bases at J, with 22 bases between the two ends.

The chain uses TRBV6-1 and TRBJ1-4; a possible D gene is TRBD1 (5 bases). Trimming shortened V by 0 bases and J by 0 bases, and 14 bases separated the two germline ends. CDR1 and CDR2 from the germline V gene are MNHNS and SASEGT. This CDR3 has 18 amino acids. This CDR3 reads CASSEAAGTFSTNEKLFF. The CDR3, as DNA: TGTGCCAGCAGTGAAGCTGCAGGGACCTTTTCAACTAATGAAAAACTGTTTTTT.

CDR3 protein: CASRMGIEAFF. CDR3 nucleotides: TGTGCCAGCAGAATGGGAATAGAAGCTTTCTTT. V and J are TRBV27 and TRBJ1-1; D is unresolved. The V gene lost 6 bases and the J gene lost 8 bases, with 10 bases spanning the gap. Looked up from germline, CDR1 is MNHEY and CDR2 is SMNVEV (reference sequence). The CDR3 is 11 residues long.

This clone is a singleton in its sample. The gene calls are TRBV29-1 and TRBJ2-3, with 8 nucleotides matching TRBD2. The germline V gene encodes CDR1 SQVTM and CDR2 ANQGSEA. The V segment lost 7 bases and the J segment 0 bases; nucleotides outside the gene matches: 3. The CDR3 is made up of 13 amino acids. The CDR3 is CSGKRGSTDTQYF. The CDR3 DNA follows: TGCAGCGGAAAGCGGGGGAGCACAGATACGCAGTATTTT.

This chain uses TRBV6-5 with TRBJ2-7; TRBD2 agrees at 8 bases. The trim removed 4 bases at V and 3 bases at J, leaving 8 bases unmatched. This CDR3 contains 15 residues. Germline V lookup: CDR1 MNHEY, CDR2 SVGAGI. CDR3 in amino acids: CASSLPGLAGYEQYF. The CDR3, as DNA: TGTGCCAGCAGTTTACCCGGGCTAGCGGGCTACGAGCAGTACTTC.

This chain uses TRBV11-3 with TRBJ1-1; D might be TRBD1 (5 bases). Germline CDR1 SGHNT, CDR2 YENEEA. The CDR3 has 13 amino acids. Trimming took 6 bases from V and 5 from J, leaving 13 bases between them. CDR3 in amino acids: CASSPRGGTEAFF. DNA for the CDR3: TGTGCCAGCAGTCCCCGCGGGGGTACTGAAGCTTTCTTT.

CDR3 sequence (DNA): TGTGCCAGTAGATTACAGGGGTCGGCCACTGAAGCTTTCTTT. It codes for CASRLQGSATEAFF. The J gene is TRBJ1-1, the V gene TRBV19; 7 nucleotides agree with TRBD1. The CDR3 is 14 amino acids. Trimming removed 6 bases from V and 4 bases from J; junction bases left unmatched: 8. Germline assignment: CDR1 LNHDA and CDR2 SQIVND (reference sequence).

This chain uses TRBV7-6 with TRBJ2-1; perhaps TRBD1 as D (6 bases). CDR3 length equals 16 residues. V shed 5 bases and J shed 2 bases, with 16 bases lying between them. Germline V gene lookup returns CDR1 SGHVS and CDR2 FNYEAQ. The CDR3 sequence is CASSQEVGQTYNEQFF. The CDR3 DNA reads as TGTGCCAGCAGCCAAGAGGTGGGACAAACCTACAATGAGCAGTTCTTC. The whole variable domain, remainder taken from reference TRBV7-6 and TRBJ2-1, is GAGVSQSPRYKVTKRGQDVALRCDPISGHVSLYWYRQALGQGPEFLTYFNYEAQQDKSGLPNDRFSAERPEGSISTLTIQRTEQRDSAMYRCASSQEVGQTYNEQFFGPGTRLTVL.